Listed below are T cell receptor beta chains from one sample, sequenced in a study of read filtering for tumor transcriptome and immune sequencing. MiXCR was run by TCRdb on the reads, yielding one entry per CDR3 protein. The repertoire includes 100,000 to 150,000 distinct CDR3 sequences, under 15% of them detected once, and more than 9.5% sits in the top ten. Specimen: a population of CD138-negative cells sorted from bone marrow. The receptors were sampled from a donor at least 40 years old with multiple myeloma. Both conserved end residues are part of each CDR3. The order of the fields is J gene, V gene, CDR3 length, D gene, clone size, CDR3 DNA, CDR3 protein. D genes are given only for firm matches. Only part of the rows carry a size: once, few, many, or a class if the clone is expanded.

j_gene: TRBJ2-3; v_gene: TRBV5-1; len: 15; d_gene: TRBD2; abundance: .; CDR3nt: TGCGCCAGCAGCTTTCTAGCGGGAGGGCCAGATACGCAGTATTTT; CDR3aa: CASSFLAGGPDTQYF
j_gene: TRBJ1-5; v_gene: TRBV5-5; len: 15; d_gene: .; abundance: few; CDR3nt: TGTGCCAGCAGCTTTGGGCAGATTAGCAATCAGCCCCAGCATTTT; CDR3aa: CASSFGQISNQPQHF
j_gene: TRBJ2-5; v_gene: TRBV4-2; len: 16; d_gene: .; abundance: .; CDR3nt: TGTGCCAGCAGCCTCCTTAATATCCAGGGCGCAGAGACCCAGTACTTC; CDR3aa: CASSLLNIQGAETQYF
j_gene: TRBJ1-1; v_gene: TRBV29-1; len: 13; d_gene: .; abundance: many; CDR3nt: TGCAGCGCTAATCGGGGGCGGAACACTGAAGCTTTCTTT; CDR3aa: CSANRGRNTEAFF
j_gene: TRBJ2-3; v_gene: TRBV5-1; len: 14; d_gene: .; abundance: many; CDR3nt: TGCGCCAGCAGCTTTGGGGAGGTCGCAGATACGCAGTATTTT; CDR3aa: CASSFGEVADTQYF
j_gene: TRBJ2-3; v_gene: TRBV12-3/TRBV12-4; len: 15; d_gene: TRBD2; abundance: many; CDR3nt: TGTGCCAGCAGGGGTCTAGCGGGGGTCACAGATACGCAGTATTTT; CDR3aa: CASRGLAGVTDTQYF
j_gene: TRBJ2-1; v_gene: TRBV28; len: 15; d_gene: TRBD2; abundance: many; CDR3nt: TGTGCCAGCGGGTCCGGGACTAGGGGTGTCTATGAGCAGTTCTTC; CDR3aa: CASGSGTRGVYEQFF
j_gene: TRBJ1-5; v_gene: TRBV7-2; len: 15; d_gene: .; abundance: many; CDR3nt: TGTGCCAGCAGCTTATTTGGGGGTGGGAATCAGCCCCAGCATTTT; CDR3aa: CASSLFGGGNQPQHF
j_gene: TRBJ2-5; v_gene: TRBV11-2; len: 14; d_gene: .; abundance: .; CDR3nt: TGTGCCAGCAGCCCCTGGAGGGGGAAAGAGACCCAGTACTTC; CDR3aa: CASSPWRGKETQYF
j_gene: TRBJ2-1; v_gene: TRBV11-2; len: 15; d_gene: .; abundance: few; CDR3nt: TGTGCCAGCAGCTTAGCTATCGGTGACTACAATGAGCAGTTCTTC; CDR3aa: CASSLAIGDYNEQFF
j_gene: TRBJ2-1; v_gene: TRBV5-1; len: 14; d_gene: TRBD2; abundance: many; CDR3nt: TGCGCCAGCAGCTTGCTAGCGGGAGGCCCGGGGCAGTTCTTC; CDR3aa: CASSLLAGGPGQFF
j_gene: TRBJ1-3; v_gene: TRBV7-3; len: 13; d_gene: .; abundance: many; CDR3nt: TGTGCCAGCAGCTCGGGCGCTGGAAACACCATATATTTT; CDR3aa: CASSSGAGNTIYF
j_gene: TRBJ2-1; v_gene: TRBV20-1; len: 14; d_gene: TRBD2; abundance: many; CDR3nt: TGCAGTGCTAGAGAGGGGCGGGGGGGCGCTGAGCAGTTCTTC; CDR3aa: CSAREGRGGAEQFF
j_gene: TRBJ1-1; v_gene: TRBV9; len: 13; d_gene: .; abundance: many; CDR3nt: TGTGCCCGCACCCCTTGGGCTAACACTGAAGCTTTCTTT; CDR3aa: CARTPWANTEAFF
j_gene: TRBJ1-2; v_gene: TRBV28; len: 11; d_gene: .; abundance: many; CDR3nt: TGTGCCAGCAGCGGAATGTTTGGCTACACCTTC; CDR3aa: CASSGMFGYTF
j_gene: TRBJ2-7; v_gene: TRBV28; len: 15; d_gene: TRBD1; abundance: many; CDR3nt: TGTGCCAGCAGTTTCACAGGGGGTCAGTGGAGCGAGCAGTACTTC; CDR3aa: CASSFTGGQWSEQYF
j_gene: TRBJ1-5; v_gene: TRBV9; len: 14; d_gene: .; abundance: many; CDR3nt: TGTGCCAGCAGCGTAGCTCCCACAGGACAGCCCCAGCATTTT; CDR3aa: CASSVAPTGQPQHF
j_gene: TRBJ2-7; v_gene: TRBV7-2; len: 17; d_gene: TRBD2; abundance: many; CDR3nt: TGTGCCAGCAGCTCCCGCCTACTAGCGGGCCCTTCCTACGAGCAGTACTTC; CDR3aa: CASSSRLLAGPSYEQYF
j_gene: TRBJ1-1; v_gene: TRBV20-1; len: 12; d_gene: .; abundance: many; CDR3nt: TGCAGTGCTAGTAGGGGGGACACTGAAGCTTTCTTT; CDR3aa: CSASRGDTEAFF
j_gene: TRBJ2-3; v_gene: TRBV14; len: 14; d_gene: .; abundance: .; CDR3nt: TGTGCCAGCAGCCAAGATTGGGGGGCAGATACGCAGTATTTT; CDR3aa: CASSQDWGADTQYF
j_gene: TRBJ1-2; v_gene: TRBV5-1; len: 13; d_gene: .; abundance: many; CDR3nt: TGCGCCAGCAGCTTGGAGGACTTCTATGGCTACACCTTC; CDR3aa: CASSLEDFYGYTF
j_gene: TRBJ2-6; v_gene: TRBV5-1; len: 16; d_gene: .; abundance: .; CDR3nt: TGCGCCAGCAGCCCGGACGGATACTCTGGGGCCAACGTCCTGACTTTC; CDR3aa: CASSPDGYSGANVLTF
j_gene: TRBJ2-1; v_gene: TRBV19; len: 17; d_gene: TRBD1; abundance: many; CDR3nt: TGTGCCAGTAGTACCAACCCGGGACAGGCGAACTACAATGAGCAGTTCTTC; CDR3aa: CASSTNPGQANYNEQFF
j_gene: TRBJ1-2; v_gene: TRBV5-1; len: 15; d_gene: .; abundance: few; CDR3nt: TGCGCCAGCAGCTTGGATCCAGGGAGTTCTTTTGGCTACACCTTC; CDR3aa: CASSLDPGSSFGYTF
j_gene: TRBJ1-4; v_gene: TRBV5-1; len: 18; d_gene: TRBD1; abundance: many; CDR3nt: TGCGCCAGCAGCCCGGGACAGGGCGCTCCTGCAACTAATGAAAAACTGTTTTTT; CDR3aa: CASSPGQGAPATNEKLFF
j_gene: TRBJ2-7; v_gene: TRBV30; len: 13; d_gene: .; abundance: many; CDR3nt: TGTGCCTGGAGTCCGGACGGTCGAGATGAGCAGTACTTC; CDR3aa: CAWSPDGRDEQYF
j_gene: TRBJ2-1; v_gene: TRBV18; len: 13; d_gene: TRBD2; abundance: .; CDR3nt: TGTGCCAGCTCACCACGCGGGAGTGATGAGCAGTTCTTC; CDR3aa: CASSPRGSDEQFF